The 8 T cell receptor beta chains given below trace back to one sample, sequenced in a study of shared clonotypes between healthy human individuals. Using immunoSEQ multiplex PCR, the repertoire was profiled, and TCRdb retains in-frame clones only, with some absent. The data show around 2.3 million clones, approximately 94% seen once. Sequencing was done on a sample of naive CD4+ T cells sorted from blood. Documented subset: CD45RA+ positively selected. The source of these receptors is a man aged 18 to 30 in good health.

This chain links TRBV6-6 with TRBJ2-7; 9 bases are a match to TRBD2. V was pared by 7 bases and J by 6 bases, with 16 bases of the junction left unmatched. The CDR3 covers 16 residues. Germline values: CDR1 MNHNY, CDR2 SVGAGI (reference sequence). The CDR3 reads CASKNSGGGTSFEQYF. For the CDR3, the DNA is TGTGCCAGCAAAAATTCCGGCGGGGGGACTAGCTTCGAGCAGTACTTC.

The genes are TRBV12-5 and TRBJ1-1; possible D gene TRBD1, 5 bases. Trimming took off 1 base at V and 1 base at J, with 19 bases between the two ends. There are 18 residues in the CDR3. Germline V gene lookup returns CDR1 LGHNT and CDR2 FRNRAP. The CDR3 reads CASGLATTAQGTNTEAFF. In nucleotides, the CDR3 is TGTGCTAGTGGTTTGGCCACTACCGCCCAGGGAACGAACACTGAAGCTTTCTTT.

This clone was observed a single time. This CDR3 reads CASSPRDRLNSPLHF. CDR3 nucleotide sequence: TGTGCCAGCAGTCCCCGGGACAGGTTAAATTCACCCCTCCACTTT. The chain combines TRBV28 with TRBJ1-6; 8 nucleotides match TRBD1. The CDR3 is 15 residues long. Germline V gene sequence: CDR1 MDHEN, CDR2 SYDVKM. With V trimmed by 5 bases and J by 7 bases, 7 bases remained unmatched.

This chain uses TRBV7-9 with TRBJ2-7, with 10 bases matching TRBD2. Looked up from germline, CDR1 is SEHNR and CDR2 is FQNEAQ (reference sequence). This CDR3 contains 14 residues. V trimming: 5 bases; J trimming: 4 bases; junction bases outside the gene matches: 5. The CDR3 loop is CASSRRTSGYEQYF. The CDR3 bases are TGTGCCAGCAGCCGTAGGACTAGCGGTTACGAGCAGTACTTC.

The gene calls are TRBV7-3 and TRBJ2-1, with 14 positions matching TRBD2. CDR3 size: 18 residues. Germline CDR1 is SGHTA and CDR2 is FQGTGA. V shed 5 bases, J shed 1 base, and the junction held 7 bases outside the gene matches. This CDR3 is CASSQRTSGGWSYNEQFF. CDR3 bases: TGTGCCAGCAGCCAGCGGACTAGCGGGGGGTGGTCCTACAATGAGCAGTTCTTC.

About this clone: The sample has other DNA sequences that encode this CDR3 too. V gene TRBV5-4 combines with J gene TRBJ2-5; 7 bases agree with TRBD1. The CDR3 length is 14 residues. The germline gives CDR1 SGHNT, CDR2 YYREEE (reference sequence). V lost 0 bases to trimming and J lost 5 bases; unmatched junction nucleotides: 4. The CDR3 DNA reads as TGTGCCAGCAGCTTGGCAGGGGGAAGGGAGACCCAGTACTTC. It translates to CASSLAGGRETQYF.

About this clone itself: Different DNA sequences within this sample yield the same CDR3. The chain links TRBV2 to TRBJ2-3; tentative D call: TRBD1 (6 bases). Deletions cut 6 bases from V and 0 bases from J, with 7 bases between. CDR1 is SNHLY and CDR2 is FYNNEI in the germline V gene. This CDR3 has 13 amino acids. The CDR3: CASSGQSTDTQYF. The CDR3 DNA is TGTGCCAGCAGCGGACAGAGCACAGATACGCAGTATTTT.

In this sample, this clone turned up once. The J gene is TRBJ2-7, the V gene TRBV6-6; D ambiguous. Germline values: CDR1 MNHNY, CDR2 SVGAGI (reference sequence). Trimming removed 7 bases from V and 6 bases from J, with 16 bases in between. CDR3 length: 13 residues. As DNA, the CDR3 is TGTGCCAGCACCCCCAGCCACCCGGGCGAGCAGTACTTC. As protein: CASTPSHPGEQYF.